What follows describes a single TCR beta chain. What it binds is unknown. Sequencing used immunoSEQ multiplex PCR; TCRdb keeps in-frame clones, though not all of them. In the table there are approximately 100,000 clones, around nine tenths of which are singletons. The sample belongs to a study of OX40 agonist ivuxolimab in advanced cancers. Study context: Patients took ivuxolimab, an agonistic anti-OX40 (CD134) antibody. General study results and limits: There was clonal expansion of CD4+ and CD8+ blood T cells by week 6 at 0.1 to 3.0 mg/kg.

Peripheral blood came from all dose cohorts at three timepoints. V was clipped by 8 bases and J by 5 bases; unmatched bases: 12. The CDR3 runs to 15 residues. Germline values: CDR1 MDHEN, CDR2 SYDVKM. Here the sequenced sample was CD4+ or CD8+ T cells sorted from blood, taken in a trial of the OX40 agonist ivuxolimab. The sequence came from an adult with an advanced solid tumor such as melanoma, head and neck, liver or kidney cancer. The rearrangement uses TRBV28 and TRBJ2-7, with 10 positions matching TRBD1. The DNA for the CDR3 is TGTGCCAGCCCCCCCCCGGGACAGGGGATCCACGAGCAGTACTTC. Its translation is CASPPPGQGIHEQYF.